This T cell receptor (beta chain) is drawn from a study of blood T cells in healthy people across ages. This CDR3 region has 16 residues. Together with a sample-barcoded 5' primer, a J-beta primer mix was included in a second PCR lasting about 6 to 11 cycles. MiXCR was run by TCRdb on the 5' RACE reads, yielding one entry per CDR3 protein. Of 600,000 to 650,000 distinct CDR3 sequences listed, around 54% are singletons. Points on this clonotype: No antigen is known for it.

Whole-study results and caveats: Naive CD4+ cell counts and diversity both ran higher in long-lived than in aged donors.

The sequence derives from a man aged 55 to 70 in good health. V gene TRBV12-3 or TRBV12-4 combines with J gene TRBJ2-5; 11 positions agree with TRBD2. The end of the DNA aligns better with TRBJ2-7, so the J call may be wrong. Sequenced input: blood. The CDR3 spells CASRPTGTSGSGEQYF. CDR3 sequence (DNA): TGTGCCAGCAGACCGACCGGGACTAGCGGATCCGGCGAGCAGTACTTC.